Shown below are 11 T cell receptor beta chains from a single sample sequenced in a study of tissue T cells after allogeneic stem cell transplantation. This table comes from immunoSEQ multiplex PCR, and its TCRdb copy is limited to in-frame clones, with some not included. This sample has over 7,500 clones; 45% occur once, and the top ten carry 7.4%. As for time point: mouse harvest day 7 after allogeneic transplant. The graft held 10^6 splenic CD5+ T cells and 10^7 T-cell-depleted bone marrow cells. Sequenced material: gut tissue. The source is a female BALB/c mouse given C57BL/6 T cells with graft-versus-host disease after an allogeneic hematopoietic cell transplant.

This clone appeared once. The listed genes are named as in mouse. The CDR3 extends 1 residue past the end of the read, so its final part is completed from the germline J gene. This sequence joins TRBV26 and TRBJ2-2; D gene uncertain. The CDR3 contains 15 residues. CDR1 is KGHPV, CDR2 FQNQEV, per germline (reference sequence). Trimming removed 6 bases at V and 0 bases at J, with 11 bases between. The covered CDR3 bases are TGTGCCAGCAGCCGACAAAATGCAAACACCGGGCAGCTCTAC. Translating it yields CASSRQNANTGQLY. In full, the CDR3 is CASSRQNANTGQLYF.

This clone was found a few times. The gene names given are mouse names. Read data end 1 residue before the CDR3 end; the end is taken from the germline J gene. The chain is built from TRBV26 and TRBJ2-1; 7 bases fit TRBD2. Germline V gene lookup returns CDR1 KGHPV and CDR2 FQNQEV (reference sequence). The CDR3 covers 15 residues. Germline trimming cut 6 bases from V and 2 bases from J; bases unmatched to any gene: 7. CDR3 sequence: CASSPFTGDYAEQFF. Incomplete CDR3 DNA: TGTGCCAGCAGCCCTTTTACTGGGGACTATGCTGAGCAGTTC. The full variable domain, with the rest looked up from reference TRBV26 and TRBJ2-1, is NSKVIQTPRYLVKGQGQKAKMRCIPEKGHPVVFWYQQNKNNEFKFLINFQNQEVLQQIDMTEKRFSAECPSNSPCSLEIQSSEAGDSALYLCASSPFTGDYAEQFFGPGTRLTVL.

This clone is categorized as large. The genes and germline here are from mouse. The read terminates 1 residue ahead of where the CDR3 ends, so the germline J gene completes it. The genes are TRBV26 and TRBJ2-1, with 8 bases matching TRBD2. J was trimmed by 3 bases and V by 4 bases; bases with no gene match: 5. CDR1 is KGHPV and CDR2 is FQNQEV in the germline V gene (reference sequence). The CDR3 is made up of 15 amino acids. The CDR3 region is CASSPRGGAYAEQFF. Incomplete CDR3 DNA: TGTGCCAGCAGTCCCCGGGGGGGCGCCTATGCTGAGCAGTTC.

Details on this clone: With a much larger clone just one base away, this may be a read error. Mouse gene names and germline throughout. Read data end 1 residue before the CDR3 end; the end is taken from the germline J gene. This same CDR3 is encoded by further DNA sequences in the sample. The chain has TRBV13-2 and TRBJ2-7; 8 nucleotides line up with TRBD2. The CDR3 consists of 14 residues. From germline, CDR1 is NNHNN and CDR2 SYGAGS (reference sequence). With 3 bases clipped from V and 0 bases from J, the junction kept 2 bases outside the gene matches. Incomplete CDR3 DNA: TGTGCCAGCGGTGTGGGGGGGAGCTCCTATGAACAGTAC. Protein product: CASGVGGSSYEQY. The CDR3 in full is CASGVGGSSYEQYF.

Remarks on this clone: Gene names and germline refer to mouse. From the germline J gene comes the end of the CDR3, since the read stops 1 residue before it. The V call is TRBV5, the J call TRBJ2-5; no firm D call. V lost 0 bases, J lost 0 bases, and 16 bases lay in between. CDR3 size: 18 residues. Germline-derived CDR1 and CDR2 are LGHNA and YNLKQL (reference sequence). CDR3: CASSQDLRRRANQDTQYF. CDR3 DNA, as far as it was read: TGTGCCAGCAGCCAAGATTTAAGAAGGAGGGCTAACCAAGACACCCAGTAC.

Concerning this clone itself: The genes are named according to mouse. CDR3 DNA (partial): TGTGCCAGCAGTATGAACAAAAACACCTTGTAC. Encoded protein: CASSMNKNTLY. The CDR3 as a whole reads CASSMNKNTLYF. This chain links TRBV19 with TRBJ2-4; D unclear. The CDR3 end is not reached by the read, which stops 1 residue before it; the germline J gene fills it in. The V gene's germline CDR1 is FNHDT and CDR2 SITEND (reference sequence). With 2 bases removed from V and 4 bases from J, the gap between germline ends came to 5 bases. CDR3 length: 12 residues.

As regards this clone: Genes and germline come from the mouse. The CDR3 extends 1 residue past the end of the read, so its final part is completed from the germline J gene. The chain employs TRBV15 and TRBJ2-5; 7 bases are a match to TRBD1. Trimming at V came to 6 bases and at J to 3 bases, leaving 6 bases not matched to a gene. CDR1 SGHND and CDR2 FRSKSL come from the germline V gene. The CDR3 runs to 14 residues. Partial CDR3 DNA: TGTGCCAGCAGCCCTCCGGGACAGCAAGACACCCAGTAC. Protein sequence: CASSPPGQQDTQY. The complete CDR3 protein is CASSPPGQQDTQYF.

Of note for this clone: Mouse names are used for the genes. The CDR3 end lies 1 residue beyond the end of the read and is filled in from the germline J gene. The chain employs TRBV2 and TRBJ2-7, with D maybe TRBD2 (7 bases). This CDR3 region has 13 residues. From germline, CDR1 is LGHNA and CDR2 YSYQKL. V was shortened by 0 bases and J by 7 bases, with 10 bases between the two germline ends. The covered CDR3 bases are TGTGCCAGCAGCCAAGAAGGGGGGGGAGAACAGTAC. Translated: CASSQEGGGEQY. The full CDR3 sequence reads CASSQEGGGEQYF.

This clone has just one count. Genes here carry mouse names. The CDR3 end falls 1 residue outside the read, so it is completed with the germline J gene. This chain joins TRBV13-1 and TRBJ2-1; a possible D gene is TRBD2 (5 bases). Germline V gene sequence: CDR1 NSHNY, CDR2 SYGAGN. Trimming shortened V by 6 bases and J by 7 bases, and 5 bases separated the two germline ends. There are 10 residues in the CDR3. The CDR3 bases that were read are TGTGCCAGCATGGGGGCTGAGCAGTTC. Translated, it gives CASMGAEQF. The whole CDR3 is CASMGAEQFF.

This clone was counted only a few times. Each gene name is a mouse one. The missing CDR3 end, 1 residue past where the read stops, is filled in from the germline J gene. This chain joins TRBV24 and TRBJ2-1; D may be TRBD2 (6 bases). CDR3 length: 14 residues. V was cut by 1 base and J by 3 bases, with 7 bases left in between. CDR1 KGHTA and CDR2 FRNEEI come from the germline V gene. The CDR3 sequence: CASSLSGAYAEQFF. Partial CDR3 DNA: TGTGCCAGCAGTCTGTCTGGGGCCTATGCTGAGCAGTTC.

In its sample, this clone was seen a few times. The genes are named according to mouse. The read gets to within 1 residue of the CDR3 end, and the germline J gene fills in the rest. V is TRBV23 and J is TRBJ1-2; the table calls TRBD1, which could not be checked here. CDR3 length equals 14 residues. From germline, CDR1 is KGHTA and CDR2 FQNQQP. This chain's CDR3 is CSSSQPGQNSDYTF. CDR3 bases read: TGCTCCAGCAGTCAACCGGGACAGAACTCCGACTACACC.